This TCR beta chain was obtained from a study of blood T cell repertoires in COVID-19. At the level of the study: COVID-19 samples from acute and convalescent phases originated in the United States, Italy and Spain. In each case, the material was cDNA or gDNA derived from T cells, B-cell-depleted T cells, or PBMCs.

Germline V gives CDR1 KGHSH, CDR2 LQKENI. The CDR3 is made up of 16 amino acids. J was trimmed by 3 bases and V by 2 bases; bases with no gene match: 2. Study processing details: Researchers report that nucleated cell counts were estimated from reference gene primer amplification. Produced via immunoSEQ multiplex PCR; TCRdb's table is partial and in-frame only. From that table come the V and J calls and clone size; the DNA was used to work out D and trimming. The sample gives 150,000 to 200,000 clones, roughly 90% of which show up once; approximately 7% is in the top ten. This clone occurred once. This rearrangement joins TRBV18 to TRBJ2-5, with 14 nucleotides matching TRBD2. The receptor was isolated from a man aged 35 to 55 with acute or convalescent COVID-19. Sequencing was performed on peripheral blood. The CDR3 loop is CASSPGLAGGEETQYF. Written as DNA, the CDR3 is TGTGCCAGCTCACCAGGACTAGCGGGGGGAGAAGAGACCCAGTACTTC.